This TCR beta chain emerged from a study of blood T cell repertoires in COVID-19. As for the study in general: T cells, B-cell-depleted T cells, or PBMCs supplied cDNA or gDNA.

Researchers sorted participants into cohorts using their self-reported clinical history. Original handling: Reference gene primer amplification gave estimated nucleated cell counts. The protocol was immunoSEQ multiplex PCR, while the TCRdb copy is restricted to in-frame clones and leaves out a portion. The DNA gave D and trimming, while V, J and clone size come from that table. This sample has approximately 140,000 clones, with 75% to 90% found just once. Looked up from germline, CDR1 is SGHNT and CDR2 is YYREEE (reference sequence). The CDR3 has 14 amino acids. The J segment lost 4 bases and the V segment lost 3 bases, leaving 5 bases of the junction unmatched.

Sequencing was done on a sample of PBMCs or T cells enriched from blood (not recorded which). This TCR came from a man between 50 and 59 years old in a cohort exposed to, infected with or recovered from COVID-19 (not recorded which). The chain joins TRBV5-4 to TRBJ2-3; 7 bases align to TRBD1. In DNA, the CDR3 is TGTGCCAGCAGCTCAGGGGGTGCCGCAGATACGCAGTATTTT. It specifies CASSSGGAADTQYF.